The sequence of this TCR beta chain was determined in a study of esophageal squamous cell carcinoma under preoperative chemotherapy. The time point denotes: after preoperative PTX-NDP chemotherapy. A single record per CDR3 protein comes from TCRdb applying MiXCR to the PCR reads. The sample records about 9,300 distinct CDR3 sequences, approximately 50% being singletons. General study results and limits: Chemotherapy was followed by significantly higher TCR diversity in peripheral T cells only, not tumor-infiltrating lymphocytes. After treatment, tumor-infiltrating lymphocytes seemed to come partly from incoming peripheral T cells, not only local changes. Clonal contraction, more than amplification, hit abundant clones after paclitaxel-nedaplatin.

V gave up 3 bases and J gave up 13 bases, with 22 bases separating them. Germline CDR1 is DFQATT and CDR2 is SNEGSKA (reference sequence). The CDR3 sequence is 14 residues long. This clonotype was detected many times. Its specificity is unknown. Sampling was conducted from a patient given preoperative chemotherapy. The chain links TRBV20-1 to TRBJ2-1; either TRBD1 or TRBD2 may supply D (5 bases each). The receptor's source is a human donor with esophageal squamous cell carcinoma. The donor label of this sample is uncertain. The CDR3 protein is CSARGPVMGETQFF. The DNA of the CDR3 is TGCAGTGCTAGGGGGCCCGTGATGGGAGAGACCCAGTTCTTC.